This T cell receptor beta chain appears in the sequencing data of a study of memory B cells and T cells in multiple sclerosis (dated by TCRdb to between 2017 and 2018). With regard to the full study: The study compared the TCR beta repertoires of autoproliferating peripheral T cells with those of brain lesion-infiltrating T cells in multiple sclerosis patients. TCR sequencing involved a couple of multiple sclerosis patients from whom brain lesions at autopsy or brain-infiltrating cells from biopsy were available. The paper's findings and limits, for the study overall: Because clone-set sizes varied across compartments, the counts of shared clonotypes were affected, making normalization necessary.

After stimulus-free culture of CFSE-labeled PBMCs, the autoproliferating (CFSEdim) and non-proliferating (CFSEhi) T cell fractions were sequenced separately. In total, 5x10^7 CFSE-labeled PBMCs were cultured without stimulus for six to eight days, after which replicate wells were pooled. PBMCs were labeled with 0.5 to 0.65 uM CFSE and cultured in serum-free AIM-V medium without exogenous stimuli. PBMCs were isolated by Ficoll density gradient centrifugation and cryopreserved before use. Using a FACSAria III, live 7-AAD-negative cells were sorted, then washed with PBS and stored frozen at -80 degrees C as dry pellets. With regard to this clone: Its antigen specificity is not known. No qualities accompany the bases; no much larger clone lies one base away.

Genomic DNA was extracted, and the immunoSEQ Platform was used to amplify TCRbeta CDR3 regions from that DNA. Multiplex PCR, high-throughput sequencing and a vendor bioinformatics pipeline were combined in the immunoSEQ assay. Per the original workflow: After discarding non-productive sequences and any CDR3s under 4 amino acids in length, clonotype frequencies were recalculated for each sample. In immunoSEQ Analyzer 2.0, shared clonotypes were identified as those with identical CDR3 amino acid, V gene and J gene sequences. Repertoire overlap was normalized by dividing shared clonotype counts by the product of both clone-set sizes, with the result scaled by 1000 into arbitrary units. TCRdb's version of the immuneACCESS table is confined to in-frame rearrangements and falls short of the full clone set. An unresolved V gene accounts for under half of the shortfall where checked; the remainder is of unknown origin. That table is the source of V, J and clone size, and D and trimming were worked out from the DNA. The sample data list 46,000 or so clones, and around 80% of these were observed just once. 1% to 1.3% of the sample is held by the ten biggest clonotypes.

CDR1 and CDR2 were assigned from the germline V gene as SGHVS and FQNEAQ. Trimming at the junction amounts to 3 bases on V and 5 bases on J, and the germline ends lie 1 base apart. The CDR3 runs 10 residues from the cysteine to the phenylalanine. This entry keeps only the CDR3 DNA: 30 bases, framed from base 1. The chain was built from TRBV7-8 and TRBJ1-2, with the D gene too uncertain to name. The sample was PBMCs from blood kept in culture. This sequence originates from a human donor with multiple sclerosis. The nucleotides read TGTGCCAGCAGCTTTTATGGCTACACCTTC. The translation is CASSFYGYTF.